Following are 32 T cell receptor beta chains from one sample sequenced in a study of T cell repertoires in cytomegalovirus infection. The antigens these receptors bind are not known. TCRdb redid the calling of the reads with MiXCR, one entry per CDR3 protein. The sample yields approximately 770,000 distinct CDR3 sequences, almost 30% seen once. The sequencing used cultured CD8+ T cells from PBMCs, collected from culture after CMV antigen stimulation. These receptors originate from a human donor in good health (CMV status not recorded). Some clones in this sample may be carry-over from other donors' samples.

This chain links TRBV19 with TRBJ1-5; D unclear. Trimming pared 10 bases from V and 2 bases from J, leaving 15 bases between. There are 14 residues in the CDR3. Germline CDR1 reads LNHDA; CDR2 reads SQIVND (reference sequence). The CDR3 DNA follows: TGTGCCACCAGCCCCAGTTCCGGCAATCAGCCCCAGCATTTT. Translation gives CATSPSSGNQPQHF.

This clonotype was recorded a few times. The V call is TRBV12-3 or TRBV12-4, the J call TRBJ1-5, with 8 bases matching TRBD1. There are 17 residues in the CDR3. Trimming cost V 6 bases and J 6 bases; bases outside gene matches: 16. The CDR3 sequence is CASSFAPPLDRVQPQHF. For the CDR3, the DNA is TGTGCCAGCAGCTTCGCCCCCCCTCTGGACAGGGTTCAGCCCCAGCATTTT.

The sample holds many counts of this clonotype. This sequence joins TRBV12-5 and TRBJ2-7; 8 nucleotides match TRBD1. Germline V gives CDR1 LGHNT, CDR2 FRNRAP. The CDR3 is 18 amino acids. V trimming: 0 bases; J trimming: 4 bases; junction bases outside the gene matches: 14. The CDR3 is CASGLVSSYRDRLYEQYF. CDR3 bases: TGTGCTAGTGGTTTGGTATCTAGCTACCGGGACAGGCTTTACGAGCAGTACTTC.

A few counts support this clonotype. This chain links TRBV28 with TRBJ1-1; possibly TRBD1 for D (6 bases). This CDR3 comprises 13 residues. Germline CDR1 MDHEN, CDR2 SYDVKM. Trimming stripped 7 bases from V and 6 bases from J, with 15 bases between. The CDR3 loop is CASKGQGFPEAFF. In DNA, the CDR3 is TGTGCCAGCAAGGGACAAGGGTTTCCTGAAGCTTTCTTT.

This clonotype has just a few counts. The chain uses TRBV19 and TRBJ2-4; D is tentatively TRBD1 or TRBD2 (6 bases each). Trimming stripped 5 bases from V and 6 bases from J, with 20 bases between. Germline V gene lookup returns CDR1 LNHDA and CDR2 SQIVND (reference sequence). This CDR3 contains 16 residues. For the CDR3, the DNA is TGTGCCAGTAGTCCCAGGGGCGGGGCCGTCGGAAACATTCAGTACTTC. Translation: CASSPRGGAVGNIQYF. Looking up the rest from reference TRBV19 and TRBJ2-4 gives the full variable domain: DGGITQSPKYLFRKEGQNVTLSCEQNLNHDAMYWYRQDPGQGLRLIYYSQIVNDFQKGDIAEGYSVSREKKESFPLTVTSAQKNPTAFYLCASSPRGGAVGNIQYFGAGTRLSVL.

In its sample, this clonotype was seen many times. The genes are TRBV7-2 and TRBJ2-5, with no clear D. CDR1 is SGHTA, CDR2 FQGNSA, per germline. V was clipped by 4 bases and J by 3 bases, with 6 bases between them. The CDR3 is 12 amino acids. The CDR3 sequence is CASSSLEETQYF. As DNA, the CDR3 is TGTGCCAGCAGCTCACTTGAAGAGACCCAGTACTTC.

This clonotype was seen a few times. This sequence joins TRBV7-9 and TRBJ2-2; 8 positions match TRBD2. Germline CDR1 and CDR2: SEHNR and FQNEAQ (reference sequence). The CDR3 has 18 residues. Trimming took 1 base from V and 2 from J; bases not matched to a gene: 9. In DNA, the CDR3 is TGTGCCAGCAGCTTAGGAGGAGAGCGGGGGCCTAACACCGGGGAGCTGTTTTTT. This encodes CASSLGGERGPNTGELFF.

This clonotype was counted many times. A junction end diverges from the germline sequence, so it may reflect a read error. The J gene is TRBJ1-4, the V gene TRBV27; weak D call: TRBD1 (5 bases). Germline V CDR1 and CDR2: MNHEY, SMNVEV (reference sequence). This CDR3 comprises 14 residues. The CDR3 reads CASSRGATNEKLFF. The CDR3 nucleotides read TGCGCCAGCAGCCGGGGCGCAACTAATGAAAAACTGTTTTTT. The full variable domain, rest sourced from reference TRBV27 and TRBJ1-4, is EAQVTQNPRYLITVTGKKLTVTCSQNMNHEYMSWYRQDPGLGLRQIYYSMNVEVTDKGDVPEGYKVSRKEKRNFPLILESPSPNQTSLYFCASSRGATNEKLFFGSGTQLSVL.

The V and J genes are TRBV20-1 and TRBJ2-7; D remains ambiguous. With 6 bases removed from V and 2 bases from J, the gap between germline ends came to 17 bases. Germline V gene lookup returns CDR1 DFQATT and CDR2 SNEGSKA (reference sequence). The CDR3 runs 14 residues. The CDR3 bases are TGCAGTGCACCGCACATTACCTCCCCCTACGAGCAGTACTTC. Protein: CSAPHITSPYEQYF.

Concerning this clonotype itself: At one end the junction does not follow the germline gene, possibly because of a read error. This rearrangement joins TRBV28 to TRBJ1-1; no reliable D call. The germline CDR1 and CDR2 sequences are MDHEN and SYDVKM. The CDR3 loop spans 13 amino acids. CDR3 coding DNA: TGTGCCAGCAGTGGCTACATGAACATTGAAGCTTTCTTT. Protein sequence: CASSGYMNIEAFF. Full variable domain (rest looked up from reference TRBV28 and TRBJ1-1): DVKVTQSSRYLVKRTGEKVFLECVQDMDHENMFWYRQDPGLGLRLIYFSYDVKMKEKGDIPEGYSVSREKKERFSLILESASTNQTSMYLCASSGYMNIEAFFGQGTRLTVV.

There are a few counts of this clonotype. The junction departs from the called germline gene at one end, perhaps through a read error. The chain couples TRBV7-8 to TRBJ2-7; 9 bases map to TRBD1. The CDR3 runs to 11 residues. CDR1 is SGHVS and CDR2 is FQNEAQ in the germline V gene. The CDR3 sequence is CASSFTGGTDF. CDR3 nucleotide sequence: TGTGCCAGCAGCTTTACAGGGGGCACGGACTTC.

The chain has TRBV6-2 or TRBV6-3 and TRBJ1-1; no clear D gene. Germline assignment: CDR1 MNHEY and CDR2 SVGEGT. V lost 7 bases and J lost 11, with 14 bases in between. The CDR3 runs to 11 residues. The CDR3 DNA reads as TGTGCCAGCATGAACACCCTCGGGGCTTTCTTT. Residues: CASMNTLGAFF.

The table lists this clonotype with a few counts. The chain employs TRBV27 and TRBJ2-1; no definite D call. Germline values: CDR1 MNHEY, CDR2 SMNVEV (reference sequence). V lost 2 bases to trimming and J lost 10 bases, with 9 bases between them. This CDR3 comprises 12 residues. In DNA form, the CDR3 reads TGTGCCAGCAGTTTACCCTCCGAGGAGCAGTTCTTC. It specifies CASSLPSEEQFF.

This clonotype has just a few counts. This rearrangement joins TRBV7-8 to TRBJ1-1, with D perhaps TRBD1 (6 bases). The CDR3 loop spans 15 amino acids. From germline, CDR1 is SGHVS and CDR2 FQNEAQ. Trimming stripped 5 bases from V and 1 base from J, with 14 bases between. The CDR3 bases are TGTGCCAGCAGCACCCGACAGGCCACGAACACTGAAGCTTTCTTT. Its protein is CASSTRQATNTEAFF.

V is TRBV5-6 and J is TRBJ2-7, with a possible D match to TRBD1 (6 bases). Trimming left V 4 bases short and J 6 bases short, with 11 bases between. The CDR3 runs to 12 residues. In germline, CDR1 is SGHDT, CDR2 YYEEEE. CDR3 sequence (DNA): TGTGCCAGCAGCAGCCACAGGGCCGAGCAGTACTTC. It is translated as CASSSHRAEQYF.

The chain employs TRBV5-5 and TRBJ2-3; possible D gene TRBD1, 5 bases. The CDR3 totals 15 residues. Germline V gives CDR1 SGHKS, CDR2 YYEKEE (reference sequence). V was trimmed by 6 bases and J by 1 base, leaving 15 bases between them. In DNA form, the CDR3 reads TGTGCCAGCACCGGATGGGGCAGGGGCACAGATACGCAGTATTTT. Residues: CASTGWGRGTDTQYF.

This chain's CDR3 is CASSSYDNEQFF. In DNA form, the CDR3 reads TGTGCCAGCAGCTCATATGACAATGAGCAGTTCTTC. The chain employs TRBV5-6 and TRBJ2-1, with no clear D. The CDR3 loop spans 12 amino acids. V lost 3 bases and J 5 bases, leaving 6 bases between the germline ends. Germline CDR1 is SGHDT and CDR2 is YYEEEE. The full variable domain, completed using reference TRBV5-6 and TRBJ2-1, is DAGVTQSPTHLIKTRGQQVTLRCSPKSGHDTVSWYQQALGQGPQFIFQYYEEEERQRGNFPDRFSGHQFPNYSSELNVNALLLGDSALYLCASSSYDNEQFFGPGTRLTVL.

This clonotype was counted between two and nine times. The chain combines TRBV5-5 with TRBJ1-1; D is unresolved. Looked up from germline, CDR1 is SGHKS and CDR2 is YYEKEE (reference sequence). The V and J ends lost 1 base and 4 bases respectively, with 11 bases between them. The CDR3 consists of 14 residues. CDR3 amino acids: CASSLPGEITEAFF. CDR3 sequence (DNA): TGTGCCAGCAGCTTGCCTGGGGAAATCACTGAAGCTTTCTTT. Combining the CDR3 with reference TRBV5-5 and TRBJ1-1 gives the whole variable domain DAGVTQSPTHLIKTRGQQVTLRCSPISGHKSVSWYQQVLGQGPQFIFQYYEKEERGRGNFPDRFSARQFPNYSSELNVNALLLGDSALYLCASSLPGEITEAFFGQGTRLTVV.

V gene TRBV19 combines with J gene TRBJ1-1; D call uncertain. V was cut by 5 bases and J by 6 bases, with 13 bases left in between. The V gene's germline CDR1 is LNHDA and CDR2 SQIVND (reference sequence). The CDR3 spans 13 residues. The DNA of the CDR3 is TGTGCCAGTAGTGTGGGTGGTGGCGCTGAAGCTTTCTTT. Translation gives CASSVGGGAEAFF.

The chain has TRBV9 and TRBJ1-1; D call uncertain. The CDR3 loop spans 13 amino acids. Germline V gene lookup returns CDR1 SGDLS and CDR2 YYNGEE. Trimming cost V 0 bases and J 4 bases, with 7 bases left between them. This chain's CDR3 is CASSVALFTEAFF. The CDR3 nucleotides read TGTGCCAGCAGCGTAGCTCTATTCACTGAAGCTTTCTTT.

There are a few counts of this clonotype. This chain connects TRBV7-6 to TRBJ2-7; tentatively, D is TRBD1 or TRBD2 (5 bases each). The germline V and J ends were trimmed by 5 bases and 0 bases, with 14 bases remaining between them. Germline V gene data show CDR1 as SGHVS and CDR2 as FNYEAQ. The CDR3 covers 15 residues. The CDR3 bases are TGTGCCAGCAGCCCTCGGGACCCATCCTCCTACGAGCAGTACTTC. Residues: CASSPRDPSSYEQYF. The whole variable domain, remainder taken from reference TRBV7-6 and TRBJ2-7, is GAGVSQSPRYKVTKRGQDVALRCDPISGHVSLYWYRQALGQGPEFLTYFNYEAQQDKSGLPNDRFSAERPEGSISTLTIQRTEQRDSAMYRCASSPRDPSSYEQYFGPGTRLTVT.

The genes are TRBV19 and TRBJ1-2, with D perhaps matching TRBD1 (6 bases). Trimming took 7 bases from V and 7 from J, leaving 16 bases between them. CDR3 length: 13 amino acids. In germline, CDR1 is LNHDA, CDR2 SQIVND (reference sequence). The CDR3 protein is CASTSDRRGGYTF. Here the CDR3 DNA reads TGTGCCAGTACCTCGGACAGAAGAGGTGGCTACACCTTC.

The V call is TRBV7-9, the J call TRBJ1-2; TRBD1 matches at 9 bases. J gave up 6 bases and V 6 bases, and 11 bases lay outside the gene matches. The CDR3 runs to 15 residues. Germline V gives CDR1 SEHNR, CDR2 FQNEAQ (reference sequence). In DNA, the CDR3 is TGTGCCAGCAGTCCCCCTGCGGGACAGGGTGATGGCTACACCTTC. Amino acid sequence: CASSPPAGQGDGYTF.

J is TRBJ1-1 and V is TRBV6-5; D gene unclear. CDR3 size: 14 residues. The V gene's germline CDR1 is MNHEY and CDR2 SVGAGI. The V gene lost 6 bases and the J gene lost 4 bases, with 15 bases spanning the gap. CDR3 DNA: TGTGCCAGCAGAAACGGGGTCGGACTCACTGAAGCTTTCTTT. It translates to CASRNGVGLTEAFF.

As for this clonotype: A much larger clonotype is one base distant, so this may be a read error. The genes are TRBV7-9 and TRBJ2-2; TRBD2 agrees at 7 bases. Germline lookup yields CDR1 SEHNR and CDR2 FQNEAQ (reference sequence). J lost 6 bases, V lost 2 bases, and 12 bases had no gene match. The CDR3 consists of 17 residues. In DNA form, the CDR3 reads TGTGCCAGCAGCTTAAGGCAGACCGGACTAGTCGCCGGGGAGCTGTTTTTT. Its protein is CASSLRQTGLVAGELFF.

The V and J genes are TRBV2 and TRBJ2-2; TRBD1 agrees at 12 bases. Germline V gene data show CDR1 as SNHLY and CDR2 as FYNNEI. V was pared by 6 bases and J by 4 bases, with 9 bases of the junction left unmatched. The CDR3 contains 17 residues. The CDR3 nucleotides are TGTGCCAGCAGGGAGCCGGGACAGGGGGCGCTCACCGGGGAGCTGTTTTTT. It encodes CASREPGQGALTGELFF.

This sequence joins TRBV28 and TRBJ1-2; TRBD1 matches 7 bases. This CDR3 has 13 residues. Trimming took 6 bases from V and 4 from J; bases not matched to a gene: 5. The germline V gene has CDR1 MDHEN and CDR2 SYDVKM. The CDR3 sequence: CASRDRAAYGYTF. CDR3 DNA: TGTGCCAGCAGAGACAGGGCAGCCTATGGCTACACCTTC.

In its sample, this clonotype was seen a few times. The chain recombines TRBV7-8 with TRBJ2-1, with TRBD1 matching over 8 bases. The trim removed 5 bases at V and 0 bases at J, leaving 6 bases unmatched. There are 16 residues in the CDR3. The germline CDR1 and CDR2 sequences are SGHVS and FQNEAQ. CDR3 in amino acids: CASSTGTGGSYNEQFF. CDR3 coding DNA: TGTGCCAGCAGCACAGGAACAGGGGGCTCCTACAATGAGCAGTTCTTC. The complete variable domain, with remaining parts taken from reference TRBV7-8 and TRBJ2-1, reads GAGVSQSPRYKVAKRGQDVALRCDPISGHVSLFWYQQALGQGPEFLTYFQNEAQLDKSGLPSDRFFAERPEGSVSTLKIQRTQQEDSAVYLCASSTGTGGSYNEQFFGPGTRLTVL.

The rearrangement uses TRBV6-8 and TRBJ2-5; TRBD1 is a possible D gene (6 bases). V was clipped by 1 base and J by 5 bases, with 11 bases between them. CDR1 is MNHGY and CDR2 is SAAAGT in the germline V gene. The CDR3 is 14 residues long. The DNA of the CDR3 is TGTGCCAGCAGTTACTTGCCAGGGGAGGAGACCCAGTACTTC. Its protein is CASSYLPGEETQYF.

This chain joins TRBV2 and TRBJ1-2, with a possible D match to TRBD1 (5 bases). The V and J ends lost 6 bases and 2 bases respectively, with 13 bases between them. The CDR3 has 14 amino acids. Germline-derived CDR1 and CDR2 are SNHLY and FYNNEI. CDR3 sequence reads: CASSAEGRNYGYTF. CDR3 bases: TGTGCCAGCAGCGCCGAGGGACGGAACTATGGCTACACCTTC. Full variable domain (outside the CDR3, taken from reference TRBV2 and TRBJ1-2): EPEVTQTPSHQVTQMGQEVILRCVPISNHLYFYWYRQILGQKVEFLVSFYNNEISEKSEIFDDQFSVERPDGSNFTLKIRSTKLEDSAMYFCASSAEGRNYGYTFGSGTRLTVV.

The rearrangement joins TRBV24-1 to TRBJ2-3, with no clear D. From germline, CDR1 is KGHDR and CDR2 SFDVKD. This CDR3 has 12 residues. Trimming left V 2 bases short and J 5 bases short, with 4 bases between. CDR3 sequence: CATSDWKDTQYF. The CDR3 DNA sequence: TGTGCCACCAGTGATTGGAAAGATACGCAGTATTTT.

The DNA for the CDR3 is TGTGCCAGCGGGGATACAGATACGCAGTATTTT. This encodes CASGDTDTQYF. J is TRBJ2-3 and V is TRBV2; no clear D. V was pared by 8 bases and J by 3 bases, with 6 bases between. This CDR3 is 11 amino acids long. Germline V lookup: CDR1 SNHLY, CDR2 FYNNEI.